This T cell receptor (beta chain) was sequenced for a study of blood T cell repertoires in COVID-19. The germline V gene encodes CDR1 SGHNT and CDR2 YENEEA. The CDR3 sequence is 12 residues long. Trimming removed 5 bases from V and 8 bases from J, with 9 bases in between. Profiling relied on immunoSEQ multiplex PCR, and the TCRdb table lists in-frame clones only, not all of them. The top ten hold more than 5.5% of the sample, which has some 100,000 clones, roughly 92% seen once. The gene calls are TRBV11-3 and TRBJ1-4; no reliable D call. The source of this sequence is a man between 65 and 79 years old with acute or convalescent COVID-19. The sample consisted of peripheral blood. The CDR3, as DNA: TGTGCCAGCAGCCCTTCGGGGGAAAAACTGTTTTTT. This gives the protein CASSPSGEKLFF.